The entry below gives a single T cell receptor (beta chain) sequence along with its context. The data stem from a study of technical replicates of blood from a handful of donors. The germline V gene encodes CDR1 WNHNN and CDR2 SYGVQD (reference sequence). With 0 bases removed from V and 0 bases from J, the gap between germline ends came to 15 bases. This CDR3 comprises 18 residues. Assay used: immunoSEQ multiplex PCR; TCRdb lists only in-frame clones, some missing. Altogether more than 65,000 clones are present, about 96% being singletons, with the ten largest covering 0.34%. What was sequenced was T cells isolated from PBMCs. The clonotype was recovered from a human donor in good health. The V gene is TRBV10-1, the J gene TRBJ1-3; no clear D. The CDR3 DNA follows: TGCGCCAGCAGTGAGTCGAAAAACGGACTGCCCTCTGGAAACACCATATATTTT. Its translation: CASSESKNGLPSGNTIYF.